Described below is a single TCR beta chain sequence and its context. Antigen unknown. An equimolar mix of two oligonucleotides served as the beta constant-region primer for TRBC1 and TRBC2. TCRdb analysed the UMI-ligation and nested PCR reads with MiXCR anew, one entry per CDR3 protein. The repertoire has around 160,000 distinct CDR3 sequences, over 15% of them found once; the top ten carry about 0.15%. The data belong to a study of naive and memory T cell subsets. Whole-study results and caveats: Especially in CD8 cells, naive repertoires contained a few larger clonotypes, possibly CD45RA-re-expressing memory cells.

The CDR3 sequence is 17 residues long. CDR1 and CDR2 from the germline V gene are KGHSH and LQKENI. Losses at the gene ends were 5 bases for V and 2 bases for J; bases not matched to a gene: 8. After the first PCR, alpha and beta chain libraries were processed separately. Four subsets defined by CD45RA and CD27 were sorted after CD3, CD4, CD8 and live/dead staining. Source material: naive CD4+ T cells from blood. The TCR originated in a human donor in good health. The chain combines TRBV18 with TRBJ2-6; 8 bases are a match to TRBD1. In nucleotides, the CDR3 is TGTGCCAGCTCATCGGACAGGGCTCAGGCTGGGGCCAACGTCCTGACTTTC. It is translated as CASSSDRAQAGANVLTF.